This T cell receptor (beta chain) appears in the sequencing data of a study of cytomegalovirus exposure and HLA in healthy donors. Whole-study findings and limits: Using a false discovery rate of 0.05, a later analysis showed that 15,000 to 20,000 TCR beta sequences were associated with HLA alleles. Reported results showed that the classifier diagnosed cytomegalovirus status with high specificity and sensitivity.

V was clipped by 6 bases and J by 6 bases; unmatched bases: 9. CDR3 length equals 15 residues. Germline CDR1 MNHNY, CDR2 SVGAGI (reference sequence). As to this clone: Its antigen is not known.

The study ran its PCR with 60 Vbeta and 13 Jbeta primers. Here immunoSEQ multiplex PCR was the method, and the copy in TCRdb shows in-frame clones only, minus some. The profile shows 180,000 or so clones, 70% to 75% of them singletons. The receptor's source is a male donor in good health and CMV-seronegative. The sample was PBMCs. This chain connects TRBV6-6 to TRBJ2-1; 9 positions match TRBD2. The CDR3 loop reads CASSNGLARFNEQFF. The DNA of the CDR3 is TGTGCCAGCAGCAACGGACTAGCGCGTTTCAATGAGCAGTTCTTC.